This T cell receptor (beta chain) was recovered during a study of vaccination and CD4 T cells after COVID-19. General observations from the study: A median of around 86% of reactive clones, in convalescent patients, became evident only post-vaccination.

A note on this clonotype: Its antigen remains unknown.

Described treatment: approximately 11-day PBMC culture with coronavirus spike peptide pools or control peptides (ViraFEST assay). Looked up from germline, CDR1 is LNHDA and CDR2 is SQIVND (reference sequence). The J segment lost 3 bases and the V segment lost 5 bases, leaving 7 bases of the junction unmatched. The CDR3 sequence is 16 residues long. The Oncomine TCR Beta short-read assay sequenced DNA from cultured CD4+ T cells. MiXCR was run by TCRdb on the PCR reads, yielding one entry per CDR3 protein. The sample yields 10,000 or so distinct CDR3 sequences, around 50% seen once. The specimen was CD4+ T cells from blood, cultured in vitro. This TCR was sampled from a human donor who had recovered from COVID-19. This sequence joins TRBV19 and TRBJ2-3, with 11 positions matching TRBD2. The CDR3 nucleotides are TGTGCCAGTAGTCAAATAGCGGGGGGGAGAACAGATACGCAGTATTTT. Its translation is CASSQIAGGRTDTQYF. The full variable domain, its missing parts supplied by reference TRBV19 and TRBJ2-3, is DGGITQSPKYLFRKEGQNVTLSCEQNLNHDAMYWYRQDPGQGLRLIYYSQIVNDFQKGDIAEGYSVSREKKESFPLTVTSAQKNPTAFYLCASSQIAGGRTDTQYFGPGTRLTVL.